These T cell receptor beta chains were read from a single sample in a study of neoadjuvant anti-PD-1 for oral cavity cancer. Produced via immunoSEQ multiplex PCR; TCRdb's table is partial and in-frame only. This sample carries 15,000 or so clones, roughly three quarters of them seen once, and the ten largest clones take about 3%. The starting material was PBMCs, obtained before nivolumab (anti-PD-1) treatment. These receptor sequences come from a person between 40 and 79 years old with oral cavity squamous cell carcinoma. Each CDR3 is given with its conserved first and last residue. A D gene is named only where the DNA matches it firmly. Clone size is shown for a subset of rows, as once, few, many or a class of expanded clone.

CDR3 length | D gene | J gene | V gene | clone size | CDR3 DNA | CDR3 protein
19 | TRBD1 | TRBJ2-2 | TRBV9 | - | TGTGCCAGCAGCGCACACCCCCCGGGACAGCTTTCGAACACCGGGGAGCTGTTTTTT | CASSAHPPGQLSNTGELFF
14 | TRBD2 | TRBJ2-5 | TRBV6-5 | - | TGTGCCAGCAGTGAGCGGGGGGCACAAGAGACCCAGTACTTC | CASSERGAQETQYF
15 | - | TRBJ2-3 | TRBV11-2 | - | TGTGCCAGCAGCATCCCAATTACTAGCACAGATACGCAGTATTTT | CASSIPITSTDTQYF
16 | - | TRBJ2-2 | TRBV6-6 | - | TGTGCCAGCAGTTATAGGGCAGGGGAGAACACCGGGGAGCTGTTTTTT | CASSYRAGENTGELFF
13 | - | TRBJ2-1 | TRBV2 | - | TGTGCCAGCAGTGAGGGACTGATCAATGAGCAGTTCTTC | CASSEGLINEQFF
13 | - | TRBJ2-2 | TRBV9 | - | TGTGCCAGCAGCGTAGATCAGTCCGGGGAGCTGTTTTTT | CASSVDQSGELFF
13 | - | TRBJ1-1 | TRBV10-3 | - | TGTGCCACTCACCGGGACCTCAACACTGAAGCTTTCTTT | CATHRDLNTEAFF
15 | TRBD2 | TRBJ2-1 | TRBV5-4 | - | TGTGCCAGCAGCGTCAGCGGGGGACCCTACAATGAGCAGTTCTTC | CASSVSGGPYNEQFF
13 | - | TRBJ1-2 | TRBV30 | few | TGTGCCTGGACCGCGGTGGGGGATTATGGCTACACCTTC | CAWTAVGDYGYTF
15 | - | TRBJ2-1 | TRBV9 | - | TGTGCCAGCAGCGAAGACTGGGCGGTCTACAATGAGCAGTTCTTC | CASSEDWAVYNEQFF
18 | - | TRBJ2-3 | TRBV5-1 | - | TGCGCCAGCAGCCCGATCTTAATGGGGCTTTCTAGCACAGATACGCAGTATTTT | CASSPILMGLSSTDTQYF
15 | - | TRBJ2-1 | TRBV7-2 | - | TGTGCCAGCAGCCACCAGGCGGGATGGTCCAATGAGCAGTTCTTC | CASSHQAGWSNEQFF
14 | - | TRBJ1-1 | TRBV11-1 | - | TGTGCCAGCAGCTCCGACACAGGGATCGCTGAAGCTTTCTTT | CASSSDTGIAEAFF
18 | - | TRBJ1-2 | TRBV4-1 | few | TGCGCCAGCAGCCCGTCCGAGCTATTCGGATCGGCAGCGAATGGCTACACCTTC | CASSPSELFGSAANGYTF
14 | - | TRBJ1-5 | TRBV6-6 | - | TGTGCCAGCAGTGCCCGGGACAGCAATCAGCCCCAGCATTTT | CASSARDSNQPQHF
13 | TRBD1 | TRBJ1-6 | TRBV5-4 | few | TGTGCCAGCAGCAAACAGGGGAATTCACCCCTCCACTTT | CASSKQGNSPLHF
16 | - | TRBJ1-1 | TRBV7-2 | - | TGTGCCAGCAGCCCGGTAGGGGGGGGCGTTGCCACTGAAGCTTTCTTT | CASSPVGGGVATEAFF
15 | TRBD1 | TRBJ1-3 | TRBV2 | once | TGTGCCAGCAGCAGCCGGGACAGGACTGGAAACACCATATATTTT | CASSSRDRTGNTIYF
15 | TRBD1 | TRBJ1-3 | TRBV6-5 | - | TGTGCCAGCAGTCAACAGGGGGGGATTGGAAACACCATATATTTT | CASSQQGGIGNTIYF
14 | - | TRBJ1-6 | TRBV7-9 | - | TGTGCCAGCAGCTTTCAATTTAAGGGGGCACCCCTCCACTTT | CASSFQFKGAPLHF
15 | TRBD2 | TRBJ2-5 | TRBV15 | few | TGTGCCACCAGCACGGCGGGACTAGCGGGGATAACCCAGTACTTC | CATSTAGLAGITQYF
16 | - | TRBJ2-7 | TRBV10-1 | few | TGCGCCAGCAGTGAGGCCCGGGGTTTAGGAATTACCAAGCAGTACTTC | CASSEARGLGITKQYF